A selection of T cell receptor beta chains follows, all from one sample in a study of OX40 agonist ivuxolimab in advanced cancers. The protocol was immunoSEQ multiplex PCR, while the TCRdb copy is restricted to in-frame clones and leaves out a portion. The table lists about 55,000 clones, roughly 80% of them singletons. The material was CD4+ or CD8+ T cells sorted from blood, obtained in a trial of the OX40 agonist ivuxolimab. The receptors originated from an adult with an advanced solid tumor such as melanoma, head and neck, liver or kidney cancer. The CDR3 runs from the conserved cysteine through the conserved F or W. A D gene is named only where the DNA matches it firmly. Size is omitted from some rows. Given values are once, few, many or a class for expanded clones.

TRBJ2-2 TRBV7-2 . . CASSLGKDTGELFF TGTGCCAGCAGCTTAGGGAAAGACACCGGGGAGCTGTTTTTT
TRBJ2-7 TRBV19 TRBD2 . CASGTSGSSGQYF TGTGCCAGCGGGACTAGCGGGAGTTCGGGGCAGTACTTC
TRBJ1-5 TRBV12-5 . few CASGFSLEPQHF TGTGCTAGTGGTTTCAGCCTGGAGCCCCAGCATTTT
TRBJ1-3 TRBV6-5 . . CASSYSPRSGNTIYF TGTGCCAGCAGTTACTCGCCACGCTCTGGAAACACCATATATTTT
TRBJ1-6 TRBV5-1 . . CASSLDNQLPLHF TGCGCCAGCAGCTTGGATAACCAGTTACCCCTCCACTTT
TRBJ2-3 TRBV4-1 . . CASSQGTGVRDTQYF TGCGCCAGCAGCCAAGGAACGGGGGTTAGGGATACGCAGTATTTT
TRBJ1-5 TRBV2 TRBD1 . CASREGTGYNQPQHF TGTGCCAGCAGGGAGGGGACAGGGTATAATCAGCCCCAGCATTTT
TRBJ1-2 TRBV5-1 TRBD1 . CASSNGQGNGYTF TGCGCCAGCAGCAACGGACAGGGTAATGGCTACACCTTC
TRBJ2-7 TRBV5-1 TRBD2 . CASSPGQNRLADSYEQYF TGCGCCAGCAGCCCGGGACAGAACCGACTAGCGGACTCCTACGAGCAGTACTTC
TRBJ2-1 TRBV30 . . CAWVLANGYNEQFF TGTGCCTGGGTCCTAGCGAATGGCTACAATGAGCAGTTCTTC
TRBJ2-1 TRBV28 TRBD2 . CASSLPGTSGNEQFF TGTGCCAGCAGTTTACCCGGGACTAGCGGCAATGAGCAGTTCTTC
TRBJ2-2 TRBV23-1 . once CASSQGDFYTGELFF TGCGCCAGCAGTCAAGGGGACTTCTACACCGGGGAGCTGTTTTTT
TRBJ1-2 TRBV4-3 . . CASSQVSRESYGYTF TGCGCCAGCAGCCAAGTCTCCCGAGAATCGTATGGCTACACCTTC
TRBJ2-7 TRBV6-5 . . CASSLRGSSEQYF TGTGCCAGCAGTCTCCGGGGGTCCTCCGAGCAGTACTTC
TRBJ2-7 TRBV19 . . CASSIRQAGLSSYEQYF TGTGCCAGTAGTATCCGGCAGGCCGGACTTAGCTCCTACGAGCAGTACTTC
TRBJ2-6 TRBV5-6 . . CASSLGGSGANVLTF TGTGCCAGCAGCTTGGGAGGCTCTGGGGCCAACGTCCTGACTTTC
TRBJ1-1 TRBV5-1 TRBD1 . CASSTGQGNTEAFF TGCGCCAGCAGCACTGGACAGGGGAACACTGAAGCTTTCTTT
TRBJ2-7 TRBV27 TRBD1 . CASSLYPGQGFYEQYF TGTGCCAGCAGTTTATACCCGGGACAGGGATTCTACGAGCAGTACTTC
TRBJ2-1 TRBV29-1 TRBD2 . CGARAGGPNEQFF TGCGGGGCGAGGGCGGGGGGGCCGAATGAGCAGTTCTTC
TRBJ1-4 TRBV7-2 . . CASRTATNEKLFF TGTGCCAGCCGGACCGCAACTAATGAAAAACTGTTTTTT
TRBJ2-3 TRBV2 TRBD1 . CASITTGGAGDTQYF TGTGCCAGCATCACGACAGGGGGCGCGGGAGATACGCAGTATTTT
TRBJ2-1 TRBV4-1 . . CASSQDLVGMAQFF TGCGCCAGCAGCCAAGATCTAGTGGGTATGGCGCAGTTCTTC
TRBJ2-1 TRBV28 TRBD1 . CASSFSGTGGDEQFF TGTGCCAGCAGTTTCTCCGGGACAGGGGGCGATGAGCAGTTCTTC
TRBJ2-5 TRBV10-1 . . CASSESGVPQETQYF TGCGCCAGCAGTGAGTCAGGGGTTCCCCAAGAGACCCAGTACTTC
TRBJ2-3 TRBV27 . . CASSPRPFTDTQYF TGTGCCAGCAGTCCAAGGCCCTTCACAGATACGCAGTATTTT
TRBJ2-3 TRBV7-2 . . CASSLEYRTDTQYF TGTGCCAGCAGCTTAGAGTACCGAACAGATACGCAGTATTTT
TRBJ1-6 TRBV11-3 TRBD1 . CASSRQGYNSPLHF TGTGCCAGCAGCCGACAGGGATATAATTCACCCCTCCACTTT
TRBJ2-3 TRBV5-6 TRBD2 . CASRGGLASDTQYF TGTGCCAGCAGGGGAGGACTAGCGAGCGATACGCAGTATTTT
TRBJ2-7 TRBV7-8 TRBD1 . CASSQRQGPYEQYF TGTGCCAGCAGCCAACGACAGGGCCCCTACGAGCAGTACTTC
TRBJ1-5 TRBV6-5 . few CASSYSPDQPQHF TGTGCCAGCAGTTACTCGCCGGATCAGCCCCAGCATTTT
TRBJ2-7 TRBV7-2 . . CASSLQGGTLLYEQYF TGTGCCAGCAGCTTACAGGGGGGAACTCTTCTCTACGAGCAGTACTTC
TRBJ1-1 TRBV18 . . CASSPGLAPNTEAFF TGTGCCAGCTCCCCCGGACTAGCACCGAACACTGAAGCTTTCTTT
TRBJ1-2 TRBV30 . few CAWILRSQANYGYTF TGTGCCTGGATATTAAGGTCCCAAGCTAACTATGGCTACACCTTC
TRBJ2-7 TRBV5-1 TRBD2 many CASSLEGSGNHWYF TGCGCCAGCAGCTTGGAAGGTAGCGGGAACCATTGGTACTTC
TRBJ2-5 TRBV28 TRBD1 once CASSAPGQGQETQYF TGTGCCAGCAGCGCCCCGGGACAGGGACAAGAGACCCAGTACTTC
TRBJ2-3 TRBV27 TRBD2 once CASSLRAGGDTQYF TGTGCCAGCAGTTTACGAGCGGGAGGGGATACGCAGTATTTT
TRBJ1-2 TRBV6-6 . . CASSSRRAPRNYGYTF TGTGCCAGCAGCTCCCGGCGAGCGCCCCGCAACTATGGCTACACCTTC
TRBJ2-2 TRBV5-1 . . CASMSSTGELFF TGCGCCAGCATGTCTAGTACCGGGGAGCTGTTTTTT
TRBJ2-5 TRBV5-4 . few CASSPGREGRRETQYF TGTGCCAGCAGCCCGGGACGTGAGGGGAGGAGAGAGACCCAGTACTTC
TRBJ2-3 TRBV29-1 . . CSAEGPVTDTQYF TGCAGCGCCGAGGGGCCGGTCACAGATACGCAGTATTTT
TRBJ2-3 TRBV29-1 TRBD2 . CSVLGTSGDTQYF TGCAGCGTTCTGGGGACTAGCGGAGATACGCAGTATTTT
TRBJ1-1 TRBV19 TRBD1 once CASSPGGQRFSEAFF TGTGCCAGTAGCCCCGGGGGACAGAGATTCTCTGAAGCTTTCTTT
TRBJ2-1 TRBV4-3 TRBD1 . CASSLRAWGQGNNEQFF TGCGCCAGCAGCCTCCGGGCATGGGGACAGGGAAACAATGAGCAGTTCTTC
TRBJ1-3 TRBV2 . . CASSEGAAGNTIYF TGTGCCAGCAGTGAAGGGGCAGCTGGAAACACCATATATTTT
TRBJ1-1 TRBV6-5 . . CASSYTGANTEAFF TGTGCCAGCAGTTATACGGGGGCGAACACTGAAGCTTTCTTT
TRBJ2-7 TRBV19 TRBD2 . CASSGGRTSESYEQYF TGTGCCAGTTCCGGGGGTAGGACTAGCGAATCCTACGAGCAGTACTTC
TRBJ2-3 TRBV7-8 TRBD1 . CASSPTMGQGADTQYF TGTGCCAGCAGCCCTACAATGGGACAGGGGGCTGATACGCAGTATTTT
TRBJ1-1 TRBV7-6 . few CASSLGAAGEAFF TGTGCCAGCAGCTTAGGGGCGGCCGGTGAAGCTTTCTTT
TRBJ1-4 TRBV7-3 . . CASSLDPSGKLFF TGTGCCAGCAGCTTGGACCCCTCTGGAAAACTGTTTTTT
TRBJ2-5 TRBV27 TRBD2 . CASMTTSGSETQYF TGTGCCAGCATGACTACTAGCGGGAGTGAGACCCAGTACTTC
TRBJ1-6 TRBV7-2 TRBD1 . CASSRQGGGNSPLHF TGTGCCAGCAGTCGACAGGGCGGTGGTAATTCACCCCTCCACTTT